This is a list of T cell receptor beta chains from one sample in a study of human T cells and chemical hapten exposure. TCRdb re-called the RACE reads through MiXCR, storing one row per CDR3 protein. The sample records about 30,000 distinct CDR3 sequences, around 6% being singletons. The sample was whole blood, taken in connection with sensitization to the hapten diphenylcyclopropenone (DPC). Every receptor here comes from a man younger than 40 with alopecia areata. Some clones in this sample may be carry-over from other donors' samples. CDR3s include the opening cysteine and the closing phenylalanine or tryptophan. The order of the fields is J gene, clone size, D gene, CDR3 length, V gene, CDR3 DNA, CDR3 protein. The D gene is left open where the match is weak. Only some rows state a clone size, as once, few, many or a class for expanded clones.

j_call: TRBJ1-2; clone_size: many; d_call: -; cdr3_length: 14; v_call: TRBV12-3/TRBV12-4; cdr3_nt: TGTGCCAGCAGTTCCGTAGGGCTCAGCTATGGCTACACCTTC; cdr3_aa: CASSSVGLSYGYTF
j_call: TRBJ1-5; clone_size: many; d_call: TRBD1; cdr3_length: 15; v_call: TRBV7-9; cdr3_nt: TGTGCCAGCAGCCACACAGGGGGGGGCAATCAGCCCCAGCATTTT; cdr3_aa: CASSHTGGGNQPQHF
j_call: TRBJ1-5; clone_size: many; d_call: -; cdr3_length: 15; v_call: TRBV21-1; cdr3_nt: TGTGCCAGCAGCAAAGTTCGGGGTGGCAATCAGCCCCAGCATTTT; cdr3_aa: CASSKVRGGNQPQHF
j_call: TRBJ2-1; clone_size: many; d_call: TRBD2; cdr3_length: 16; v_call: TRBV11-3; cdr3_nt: TGTGCCAGCAGCTCCGATCTAGCGGGGACTTACAATGAGCAGTTCTTC; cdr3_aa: CASSSDLAGTYNEQFF
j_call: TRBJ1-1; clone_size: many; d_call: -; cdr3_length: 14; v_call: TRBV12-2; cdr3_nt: TGTGCAAGTCGCCCGAGACCGCGGGGGGCTGAAGCTTTCTTT; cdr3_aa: CASRPRPRGAEAFF
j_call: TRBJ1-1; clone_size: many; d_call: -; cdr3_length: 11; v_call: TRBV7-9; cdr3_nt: TGTGCCAGCAGCCGTTTCACTGAAGCTTTCTTT; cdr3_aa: CASSRFTEAFF
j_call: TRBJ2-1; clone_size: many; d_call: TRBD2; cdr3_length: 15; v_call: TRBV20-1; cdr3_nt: TGCAGTGCTAGTCCCGGGACTAGCGGTTACAATGAGCAGTTCTTC; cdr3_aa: CSASPGTSGYNEQFF
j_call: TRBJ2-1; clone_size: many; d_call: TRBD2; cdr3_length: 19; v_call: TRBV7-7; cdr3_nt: TGTGCTAGCAGCATGGGACTAGCGGGGGGGCCTTCGTCCTACAATGAGCAGTTCTTC; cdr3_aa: CASSMGLAGGPSSYNEQFF
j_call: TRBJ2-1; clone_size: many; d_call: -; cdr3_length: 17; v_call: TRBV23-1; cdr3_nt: TGCGCCAGCAGTCACTACGGGGAGTCTTATGCAATCGGTGAGCAGTTCTTC; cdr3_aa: CASSHYGESYAIGEQFF
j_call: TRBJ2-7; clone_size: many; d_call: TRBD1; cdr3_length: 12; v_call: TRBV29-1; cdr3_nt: TGCAGCGTTGGACAGGGGTCCTACGAGCAGTACTTC; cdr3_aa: CSVGQGSYEQYF
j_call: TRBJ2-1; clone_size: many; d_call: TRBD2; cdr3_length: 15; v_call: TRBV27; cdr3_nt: TGTGCCAGCAGTCCCGGGACTAGCGGGAGAAGCGAGCAGTTCTTC; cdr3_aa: CASSPGTSGRSEQFF
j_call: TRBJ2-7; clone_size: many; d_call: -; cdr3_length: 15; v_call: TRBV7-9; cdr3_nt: TGTGCCAGCAGCCCTCCGGGGCGGGAAGTCCCCGAGCAGTACTTC; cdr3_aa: CASSPPGREVPEQYF
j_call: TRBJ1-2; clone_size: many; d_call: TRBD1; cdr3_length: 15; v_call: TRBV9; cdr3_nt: TGTGCCAGCAGCGTAGTTGGGACAGCCGCCTATGGCTACACCTTC; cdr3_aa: CASSVVGTAAYGYTF
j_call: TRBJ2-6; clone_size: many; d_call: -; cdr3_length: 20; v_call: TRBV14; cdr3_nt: TGTGCCAGCAGCCACCAACACTGGCAGCCTACCGCCGTTGGGGCCAACGTCCTGACTTTC; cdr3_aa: CASSHQHWQPTAVGANVLTF
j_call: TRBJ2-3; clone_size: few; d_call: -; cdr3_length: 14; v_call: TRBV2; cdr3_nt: TGTGCCAGCTGCCAGACGGGGGGCGCAGATACGCAGTATTTT; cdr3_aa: CASCQTGGADTQYF
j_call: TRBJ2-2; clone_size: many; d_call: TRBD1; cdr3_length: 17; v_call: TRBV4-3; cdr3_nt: TGCGCCAGCAGCCAACCGGGACAGGGGGCGCGAACCGGGGAGCTGTTTTTT; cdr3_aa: CASSQPGQGARTGELFF
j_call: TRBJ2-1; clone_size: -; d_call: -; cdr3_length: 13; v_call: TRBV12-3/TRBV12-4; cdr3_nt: TGTGCCAGCTCCTCCCCCCTGAGGGATGAGCAGTTCTTC; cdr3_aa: CASSSPLRDEQFF
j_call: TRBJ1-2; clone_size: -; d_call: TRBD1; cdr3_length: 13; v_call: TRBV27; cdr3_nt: TGTGCCAGCAGCCACGACAGGGGGCGAGGCTACACCTTC; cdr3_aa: CASSHDRGRGYTF
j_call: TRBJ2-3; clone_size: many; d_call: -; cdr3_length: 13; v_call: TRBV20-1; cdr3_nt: TGCAGTACCCTGGGGGGCTACACAGATACGCAGTATTTT; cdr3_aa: CSTLGGYTDTQYF
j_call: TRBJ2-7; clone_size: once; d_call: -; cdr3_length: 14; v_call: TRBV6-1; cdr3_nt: TGTGCCAGCAGTGAAACAGGACGGAATTACGAGCAGTACTTC; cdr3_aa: CASSETGRNYEQYF
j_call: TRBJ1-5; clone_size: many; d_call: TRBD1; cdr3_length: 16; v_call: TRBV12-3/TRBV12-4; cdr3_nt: TGTGCCAGCAGCCCTCCGACAGGGATTGGCAATCAGCCCCAGCATTTT; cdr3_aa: CASSPPTGIGNQPQHF
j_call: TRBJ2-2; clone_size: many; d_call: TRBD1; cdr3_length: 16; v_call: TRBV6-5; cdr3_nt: TGTGCCAGCAGTACCCGGGACAGGGGGGTAGGCGGGGAGCTGTTTTTT; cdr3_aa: CASSTRDRGVGGELFF
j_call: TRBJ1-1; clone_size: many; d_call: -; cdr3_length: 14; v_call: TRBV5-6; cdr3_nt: TGTGCCAGCCTCTCCGGGTATATGAACACTGAAGCTTTCTTT; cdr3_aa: CASLSGYMNTEAFF
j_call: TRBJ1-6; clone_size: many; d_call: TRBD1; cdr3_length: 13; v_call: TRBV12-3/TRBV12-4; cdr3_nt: TGTGCCAGCAGCGAGGACAGGCTCGCACCCCTCCACTTT; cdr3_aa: CASSEDRLAPLHF
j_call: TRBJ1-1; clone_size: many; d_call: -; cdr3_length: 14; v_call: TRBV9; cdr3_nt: TGTGCCAGCAGCGTAGAAGACCTGCGTTCTGAAGCTTTCTTT; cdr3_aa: CASSVEDLRSEAFF
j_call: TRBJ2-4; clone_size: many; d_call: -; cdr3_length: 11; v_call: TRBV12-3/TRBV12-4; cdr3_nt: TGTGCCAGCAGTTTAGAGTCAGAGAGGTACTTC; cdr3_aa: CASSLESERYF
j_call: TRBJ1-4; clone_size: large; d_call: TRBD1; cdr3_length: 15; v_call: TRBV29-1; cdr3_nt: TGCAGCGTTACGAGCGGGACAGACCATAATGAAAAACTGTTTTTT; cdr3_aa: CSVTSGTDHNEKLFF
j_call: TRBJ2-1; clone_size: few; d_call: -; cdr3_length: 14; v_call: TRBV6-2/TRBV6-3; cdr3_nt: TGTGCCAGCAGGAGTATGGGGGCCTTCAATGAGCAGTTCTTC; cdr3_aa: CASRSMGAFNEQFF
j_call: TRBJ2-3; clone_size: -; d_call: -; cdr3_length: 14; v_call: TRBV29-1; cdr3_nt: TGCAGCGTTTCGGTACAGGGTCCCCCAGATACGCAGTATTTT; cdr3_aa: CSVSVQGPPDTQYF
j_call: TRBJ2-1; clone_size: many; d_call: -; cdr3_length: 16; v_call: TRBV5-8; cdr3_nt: TGTGCCAGCAGCTTGGCGGTCAGGCCTTCCTACAATGAGCAGTTCTTC; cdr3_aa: CASSLAVRPSYNEQFF
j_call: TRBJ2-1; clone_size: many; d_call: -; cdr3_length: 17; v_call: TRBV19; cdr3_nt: TGTGCCAGTAGTATTCTGTTTAGGCTCGCGGAGGCCAATGAGCAGTTCTTC; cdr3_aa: CASSILFRLAEANEQFF
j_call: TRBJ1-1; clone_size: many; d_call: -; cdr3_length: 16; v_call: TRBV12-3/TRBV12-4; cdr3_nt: TGTGCCAGCAGTCCGAAACCCCGATGGGGGAACACTGAAGCTTTCTTT; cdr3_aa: CASSPKPRWGNTEAFF
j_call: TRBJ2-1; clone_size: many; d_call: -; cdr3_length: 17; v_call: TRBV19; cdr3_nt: TGTGCCAGTAGTATTCACAGCCAGGGAGACCCTTACAATGAGCAGTTCTTC; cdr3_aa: CASSIHSQGDPYNEQFF
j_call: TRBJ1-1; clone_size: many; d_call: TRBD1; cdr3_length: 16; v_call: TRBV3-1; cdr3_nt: TGTGCCAGCAGCGCCGGGACAGGGAGCGGGAACACTGAAGCTTTCTTT; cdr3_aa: CASSAGTGSGNTEAFF
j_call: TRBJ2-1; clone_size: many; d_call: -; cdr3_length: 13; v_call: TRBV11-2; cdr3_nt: TGTGCCAGCAGCTTAACTCCCGGGGATGAGCAGTTCTTC; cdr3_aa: CASSLTPGDEQFF
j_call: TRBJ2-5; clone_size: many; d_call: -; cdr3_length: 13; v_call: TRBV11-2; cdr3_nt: TGTGCCAGCAGCTTATTAGGGGGAGAGACCCAGTACTTC; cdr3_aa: CASSLLGGETQYF
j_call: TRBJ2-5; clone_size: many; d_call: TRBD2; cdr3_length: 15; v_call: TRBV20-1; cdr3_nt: TGCAGTGCTACCTCAATGACTAGCGGGGGAGAGACCCAGTACTTC; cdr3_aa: CSATSMTSGGETQYF
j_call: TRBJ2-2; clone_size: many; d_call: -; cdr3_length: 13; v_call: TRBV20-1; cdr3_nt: TGCAGTGCTCCGCGCTCGGGGACCGGGGAGCTGTTTTTT; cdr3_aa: CSAPRSGTGELFF
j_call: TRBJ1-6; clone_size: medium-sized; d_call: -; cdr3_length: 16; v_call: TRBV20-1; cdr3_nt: TGCAGTGCTAGAGTTGGGGGCGCGCCCCGAAATTCACCCCTCCACTTT; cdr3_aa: CSARVGGAPRNSPLHF
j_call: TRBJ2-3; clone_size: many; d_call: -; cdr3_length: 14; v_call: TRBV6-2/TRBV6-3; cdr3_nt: TGTGCCAGCAGGAAACTAGACAGCACAGATACGCAGTATTTT; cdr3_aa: CASRKLDSTDTQYF